The present entry profiles one T cell receptor (beta chain) with its context. This clonotype was observed once. Its specific antigen is unknown. The sample holds no much larger clone one base away, and base qualities are not on file. A single read makes a weak case. The CDR3 contains 14 residues, cysteine and phenylalanine counted. Only the CDR3 DNA is retained, 42 bases long and in frame from the first base. Between the V and J ends, shortened by 2 bases and 0 bases respectively, the junction contains 9 bases. From a lookup of the germline V gene (reference sequence), CDR1 and CDR2 are GTSNPN and SVGIG. The data originate from a study of response to subunit inactivated influenza vaccine (dated 2018 in TCRdb). Regarding the study in general: Deep quantitative profiling of the T cell receptor repertoire was used in the study to follow responses to a trivalent subunit inactivated influenza vaccine.

Libraries came from RT-PCR. TCRdb records Illumina HiSeq 2500 as the sequencer. The public reads were run again by TCRdb, first through fastp at Q25 and then through MiXCR, and only productive beta chains were kept. When rows share a CDR3 protein, they turn into one entry using the most common DNA and genes. Counted in this sample were hundreds of thousands of distinct CDR3 sequences; about 25% of them appeared once. The ten biggest clones cover approximately 2% of the sample. The investigation overall reported the following: It was suggested by the authors that each seasonal influenza vaccination may recruit only a limited number of new T cells.

This chain joins TRBV30 to TRBJ2-3; the D region possibly corresponds to TRBD1 (6 bases align). This specimen was CD4+ T cells sorted from PBMCs, taken about 5 days after vaccination. This TCR was recovered from a man between 45 and 60 years old who received an inactivated influenza vaccine. Donor details come from another sample of the same person, matched by shared clones. The DNA sequence reads TGTGCCTGGAGTTTTACAGGGAGCACAGATACGCAGTATTTT. Its translation reads: CAWSFTGSTDTQYF.